This TCR beta chain emerged from a study of CD8+ T cells in alopecia areata. Study-wide background: Female C3H/HeJ mice aged 7-10 weeks received skin from spontaneously alopecic C3H/HeJ graft donors aged roughly 6-12 months. Overall study results and limits: Mouse data revealed clearer TCR sharing than patient data did, a gap possibly tied to HLA.

V lost 0 bases, J lost 0 bases, and 10 bases lay in between. The CDR3 spans 16 residues. Germline CDR1 is FNHDT and CDR2 is SITEND (reference sequence). This clone was recorded a few times. The target antigen is unknown. The germline and genes are mouse ones. Coverage ceases 4 residues before the CDR3 finishes, and the germline J gene fills in the end. cDNA prepared by RNA extraction and subsequent reverse transcription served as the template for sequencing. Only in-frame clones appear in the TCRdb table, and some are missing; sequencing was by immunoSEQ multiplex PCR. The repertoire yields 270,000 or so clones, none seen only once; the top ten contain approximately 1.2%. Cells that came from pooled cutaneous lymph nodes were sorted using CD4, CD8alpha, NKG2D, NKG2ACE and other markers.

This TCR was recovered from a C3H/HeJ mouse with alopecia areata. Strain haplotype at MHC: H2-k. The V call is TRBV19, the J call TRBJ2-1; D may be TRBD2 (5 bases). Sequenced material: CD4+ T cells sorted from a lymph node. The CDR3 loop is CASSIGGVYNYAEQFF. Incomplete CDR3 DNA: TGTGCCAGCAGTATAGGTGGGGTGTATAACTATGCT.